These T cell receptor beta chains were read from a single sample in a study of T cell responses to AZD1222 COVID-19 vaccine. Data came from immunoSEQ multiplex PCR; TCRdb stores just in-frame clones and leaves some out. The sample shows 150,000 to 250,000 clones, 80% to 95% of them seen only once. The sample consisted of peripheral blood, taken 28 days after the second AZD1222 dose. The receptors come from an adult who received the AZD1222 COVID-19 vaccine. Both conserved end residues are trimmed from each CDR3.

v_call: TRBV28
cdr3_aa: ASSPRRGSYNSPLH

v_call: TRBV4-2
cdr3_aa: ASSQDWTSGSAYNEQF

v_call: TRBV5-1
cdr3_aa: ASSPWEGNQPQH

v_call: TRBV28
cdr3_aa: ASSLYPARQAF

v_call: TRBV5-1
cdr3_aa: ASMVGPNGYGYT

v_call: TRBV12-3/TRBV12-4
cdr3_aa: ASRESTGYGYT

v_call: TRBV5-1
cdr3_aa: ASSLGPGNYGYT

v_call: TRBV28
cdr3_aa: ASSLRPDGQDSPLH

v_call: TRBV12-3/TRBV12-4
cdr3_aa: ASSLMNEQF

v_call: TRBV11-2
cdr3_aa: ASRSGTSASTDTQY

v_call: TRBV11-2
cdr3_aa: ASSSGLVRGPEAF

v_call: TRBV18
cdr3_aa: ASSPQGVRGFDSPLH

v_call: TRBV28
cdr3_aa: ASSSGPPSGGYT

v_call: TRBV5-1
cdr3_aa: ASSFRLDPDTQY

v_call: TRBV9
cdr3_aa: ASSVDYYSGNTIY

v_call: TRBV6-5
cdr3_aa: ASRGQGAIAEAF

v_call: TRBV4-1
cdr3_aa: ASSQDPFSSGSTYEQY

v_call: TRBV7-9
cdr3_aa: ASSLLGGDTEAF

v_call: TRBV3-1/TRBV3-2
cdr3_aa: ASSHGPGAGYT

v_call: TRBV18
cdr3_aa: ASSPAAALNYGYT

v_call: TRBV19
cdr3_aa: ASSIGGTAAYEQY

v_call: TRBV6-6
cdr3_aa: ASSRSGELF

v_call: TRBV6-2/TRBV6-3
cdr3_aa: ASSRATYGYT

v_call: TRBV9
cdr3_aa: ASSVANLGGAYNEQF

v_call: TRBV6-6
cdr3_aa: ASRLPAGYEQY

v_call: TRBV28
cdr3_aa: ASSLFGLAGGQGTDTQY

v_call: TRBV7-9
cdr3_aa: ASSLTRPGANVLT

v_call: TRBV5-1
cdr3_aa: ASSLEGYGSGNTIY

v_call: TRBV19
cdr3_aa: ASSIGDSLNEKLF

v_call: TRBV28
cdr3_aa: ASRVGSSYNSPLH

v_call: TRBV29-1
cdr3_aa: SVLATNEKLF

v_call: TRBV6-6
cdr3_aa: ASSYPGGVNTEAF

v_call: TRBV21-1
cdr3_aa: ASARAGTSKPYEQY

v_call: TRBV6-2/TRBV6-3
cdr3_aa: ASSPAGLREEAEQY

v_call: TRBV14
cdr3_aa: ASSQDTGLSNTEAF

v_call: TRBV5-1
cdr3_aa: ASSLGLAGGEEQF

v_call: TRBV6-4
cdr3_aa: ASSVTGFSGNTIY

v_call: TRBV5-4
cdr3_aa: ASSLEGLAISGANVLT

v_call: TRBV11-2
cdr3_aa: ASSFTVSTDTQY

v_call: TRBV27
cdr3_aa: ASSHLGESHGEQY

v_call: TRBV11-2
cdr3_aa: ASSLWGQVGLEAF

v_call: TRBV11-1
cdr3_aa: ASSLVIGTEAF

v_call: TRBV14
cdr3_aa: ASSPSGSGEQF

v_call: TRBV6-6
cdr3_aa: ASSYAGLAGDNEQF

v_call: TRBV24-1
cdr3_aa: ATSVAGISSYNEQF

v_call: TRBV27
cdr3_aa: ASSLKGSPRTQY

v_call: TRBV1
cdr3_aa: TSSQDPAGGRQPQH

v_call: TRBV5-6
cdr3_aa: ASSRPALAGGPKNIQY

v_call: TRBV29-1
cdr3_aa: SVTGQVLETQY

v_call: TRBV30
cdr3_aa: ARSAGNNQPQH